This T cell receptor (beta chain) was sequenced in a study of blood T cell repertoires in COVID-19. As for the study in general: Samples taken during acute and convalescent COVID-19 were collected in the United States, Italy and Spain. From T cells, B-cell-depleted T cells, or PBMCs came the material, which was cDNA or gDNA.

Original data processing: Amplification of reference gene primers was used by the study to estimate nucleated cell counts. The assay was immunoSEQ multiplex PCR, and TCRdb's table has in-frame clones only and misses some. V and J calls and clone size are copied from that table; D and trimming were computed from the DNA. The data hold 100,000 to 150,000 clones, with around 80% observed a single time. Germline CDR1 WSHSY, CDR2 SAAADI. After removal of 3 bases from V and 5 bases from J, the junction contained 8 bases not matched to a gene. The CDR3 has 16 residues. This chain links TRBV10-2 with TRBJ2-1; 9 nucleotides line up with TRBD2. This TCR came from a woman aged 50 to 60 with acute or convalescent COVID-19. The sequenced sample was peripheral blood. The CDR3 sequence is CASSDPGSGSDNEQFF. The DNA for the CDR3 is TGCGCCAGCAGTGACCCGGGTAGCGGGAGTGACAATGAGCAGTTCTTC.